The 14 T cell receptor beta chains given below trace back to one sample, sequenced in a study of blood T cell repertoires in COVID-19. Some clones are missing from TCRdb's copy, which holds only in-frame ones; the method was immunoSEQ multiplex PCR. The table includes about 190,000 clones, under 90% detected once. Sequences were obtained from peripheral blood. The receptors stem from a man aged 35 to 55 with acute or convalescent COVID-19.

The chain links TRBV19 to TRBJ1-1, with D uncertain. V lost 6 bases to trimming and J lost 1 base, with 15 bases between them. The germline V gene has CDR1 LNHDA and CDR2 SQIVND (reference sequence). CDR3 size: 15 residues. The CDR3: CASSRGIPPNTEAFF. For the CDR3, the DNA is TGTGCCAGTAGCCGAGGGATCCCCCCGAACACTGAAGCTTTCTTT.

The chain employs TRBV27 and TRBJ1-2; possible D gene TRBD1, 6 bases. The germline V and J ends were trimmed by 5 bases and 7 bases, with 26 bases remaining between them. This CDR3 has 17 amino acids. Germline V CDR1 and CDR2: MNHEY, SMNVEV (reference sequence). This CDR3 is CASSATGTPLSASGYTF. The CDR3 DNA is TGTGCCAGCAGTGCGACCGGGACACCCCTAAGTGCGAGTGGCTACACCTTC.

This clone came up once. This chain joins TRBV18 and TRBJ1-6, with 10 bases lining up with TRBD1. The junction had 8 bases not matched to a gene; V was cut back by 4 bases and J by 8 bases. This CDR3 has 16 amino acids. Looked up from germline, CDR1 is KGHSH and CDR2 is LQKENI. For the CDR3, the DNA is TGTGCCAGCTCACGGGCGACAGGGGGCTTGGATTCACCCCTCCACTTT. It encodes CASSRATGGLDSPLHF.

The CDR3 DNA follows: TGCGCCAGCAGAGGACAGAGAAGGAACACCGGGGAGCTGTTTTTT. Protein sequence: CASRGQRRNTGELFF. The chain carries TRBV10-2 and TRBJ2-2, with D tentatively TRBD1 (6 bases). Germline values: CDR1 WSHSY, CDR2 SAAADI. The CDR3 contains 15 residues. Between the trimmed V and J ends, which lost 6 bases and 1 base, there was a span of 12 bases.

This clone was detected once. The genes are TRBV19 and TRBJ2-1, with 8 bases matching TRBD2. Germline V gene data show CDR1 as LNHDA and CDR2 as SQIVND (reference sequence). The CDR3 extends over 15 amino acids. Trimming took 0 bases from V and 7 from J; bases not matched to a gene: 5. CDR3 nucleotides: TGTGCCAGTAGTATAGATCCGGGACTAGGGAATGAGCAGTTCTTC. Its translation: CASSIDPGLGNEQFF.

This clone was seen ten or more times. The V call is TRBV5-1, the J call TRBJ2-7, with 8 bases fitting TRBD2. The CDR3 spans 13 residues. V dropped 5 bases and J dropped 6; count of bases not matched to a gene: 7. CDR1 is SGHRS, CDR2 YFSETQ, per germline. The CDR3 nucleotides are TGCGCCAGCAGTCCTGGGACTAGACGCGAGCAGTACTTC. Its protein is CASSPGTRREQYF.

The chain recombines TRBV5-1 with TRBJ1-1; TRBD1 might be the D (5 bases). With 2 bases removed from V and 0 bases from J, the gap between germline ends came to 8 bases. Germline CDR1 reads SGHRS; CDR2 reads YFSETQ. The CDR3 loop spans 14 amino acids. The CDR3: CASSFTGMNTEAFF. The CDR3 coding sequence is TGCGCCAGCAGCTTCACAGGAATGAACACTGAAGCTTTCTTT.

A single count supports this clone. The DNA of the CDR3 is TGTGCCAGCAGGGGAGATACCAAAAACATTCAGTACTTC. Protein sequence: CASRGDTKNIQYF. J is TRBJ2-4 and V is TRBV7-9; a weak D match, TRBD2 (5 bases). With 6 bases removed from V and 2 bases from J, the gap between germline ends came to 8 bases. This CDR3 contains 13 residues. Looked up from germline, CDR1 is SEHNR and CDR2 is FQNEAQ (reference sequence).

The chain employs TRBV5-6 and TRBJ2-2; 7 nucleotides match TRBD1. This CDR3 region has 17 residues. The germline gives CDR1 SGHDT, CDR2 YYEEEE. The V and J ends lost 0 bases and 0 bases, in that order; junction bases with no gene match: 5. DNA for the CDR3: TGTGCCAGCAGCTTGGCCGGGACAGAATCGAACACCGGGGAGCTGTTTTTT. It translates to CASSLAGTESNTGELFF.

V usage is TRBV7-9 and J usage is TRBJ2-3; TRBD2 aligns across 9 bases. With V trimmed by 5 bases and J by 3 bases, 9 bases remained unmatched. Germline lookup yields CDR1 SEHNR and CDR2 FQNEAQ (reference sequence). CDR3 length equals 16 residues. The DNA of the CDR3 is TGTGCCAGCAGCGACCATAGCGGGGGCCTGACAGATACGCAGTATTTT. Translating it yields CASSDHSGGLTDTQYF.

The rearrangement joins TRBV5-1 to TRBJ1-1; 10 bases align to TRBD1. The CDR3 extends over 14 amino acids. Germline CDR1 and CDR2: SGHRS and YFSETQ. J was trimmed by 4 bases and V by 4 bases; bases with no gene match: 4. Here the CDR3 reads CASSAGQGLTEAFF. The CDR3 DNA is TGCGCCAGCAGCGCGGGACAGGGGCTCACTGAAGCTTTCTTT.

Notes on this clone: The same CDR3 is also encoded by other DNA sequences in this sample. The genes are TRBV7-8 and TRBJ2-7; D remains unclear. Germline loops: CDR1 SGHVS, CDR2 FQNEAQ. Trimming took off 0 bases at V and 3 bases at J, with 6 bases between the two ends. The CDR3 is 13 residues long. The CDR3 protein is CASSLAHSYEQYF. The CDR3 nucleotides are TGTGCCAGCAGCTTAGCGCACAGCTACGAGCAGTACTTC.

This clone was detected once. The V call is TRBV15, the J call TRBJ1-2; D might be TRBD1 (5 bases). The CDR3 runs 15 residues. With 0 bases removed from V and 6 bases from J, the gap between germline ends came to 14 bases. The germline V gene has CDR1 LNHNV and CDR2 YYDKDF (reference sequence). CDR3 sequence (DNA): TGTGCCACCAGCAGAGATCGAGGCAGGGCCGATGGCTACACCTTC. This gives the protein CATSRDRGRADGYTF.

The chain recombines TRBV16 with TRBJ2-2; 9 bases line up with TRBD1. The germline gives CDR1 KGHSY, CDR2 FQNENV. This CDR3 comprises 17 residues. J gave up 6 bases and V 3 bases, and 11 bases lay outside the gene matches. The CDR3 sequence: CASSHLSPGQGPGELFF. The CDR3 DNA follows: TGTGCCAGCAGCCACCTTTCACCGGGACAGGGCCCCGGGGAGCTGTTTTTT.